Below are 26 T cell receptor beta chains sequenced from a single sample in a study of PD-L1 blockade in urothelial cancer (dated by TCRdb to 2016 to 2017). The library was produced with the immunoSEQ multiplex PCR assay. As stored in TCRdb, this immuneACCESS dataset retains in-frame rearrangements with V and J assigned. A fraction of the clones does not appear; measured against another copy, unresolved V genes explain less than half of the discrepancy, and the remainder lacks a known reason. The sample yields around 49,000 clones; around nine tenths were counted once. The top ten constitute 2.4% of the sample. The time point label corresponds to: peripheral blood 6 weeks after treatment start. Sequenced material: PBMCs, taken around atezolizumab (anti-PD-L1) treatment. All receptors derive from a man aged 55 to 70 with urothelial cancer.

V and J are TRBV28 and TRBJ2-1, with D possibly being TRBD1 (5 bases). Trimming stripped 7 bases from V and 6 bases from J, with 22 bases between. The CDR3 is 16 residues long. Per the germline V gene, CDR1 is MDHEN and CDR2 is SYDVKM. This CDR3 is CASTGRLGQESNEQFF. CDR3 bases: TGTGCCAGCACTGGAAGGTTGGGGCAAGAGAGCAATGAGCAGTTCTTC.

The gene calls are TRBV7-8 and TRBJ1-3, with a possible D match to TRBD1 (6 bases). The V end lost 6 bases, the J end lost 4 bases, and 16 bases lay between the germline ends. CDR3 length: 15 amino acids. Germline V gives CDR1 SGHVS, CDR2 FQNEAQ. This CDR3 is CASRRTGGFGNTIYF. DNA for the CDR3: TGTGCCAGCAGGAGGACGGGGGGCTTCGGAAACACCATATATTTT.

The chain has TRBV9 and TRBJ2-2; TRBD1 might be the D (5 bases). From germline, CDR1 is SGDLS and CDR2 YYNGEE. V was trimmed by 1 base and J by 4 bases, leaving 17 bases between them. CDR3 length: 17 amino acids. This CDR3 reads CASSVLRQTVSTGELFF. Here the CDR3 DNA reads TGTGCCAGCAGCGTACTCAGACAGACCGTTTCCACCGGGGAGCTGTTTTTT.

V usage is TRBV11-2 and J usage is TRBJ2-7; 7 bases fit TRBD1. The length of the CDR3 is 12 residues. CDR1 and CDR2 (germline): SGHAT, FQNNGV. J lost 5 bases, V lost 4 bases, and 2 bases had no gene match. CDR3 sequence (DNA): TGTGCCAGCAGCTCGACAGGGAACGAGCAGTACTTC. Amino acid sequence: CASSSTGNEQYF.

V is TRBV19 and J is TRBJ2-1, with D possibly TRBD1 on 5 matching bases. The CDR3 runs 11 residues. CDR1 and CDR2 from the germline V gene are LNHDA and SQIVND (reference sequence). Trimming cost V 6 bases and J 9 bases, with 9 bases left between them. CDR3 sequence: CASSRVGEQFF. The CDR3 bases are TGTGCCAGTAGCAGGGTCGGTGAGCAGTTCTTC.

The chain employs TRBV6-5 and TRBJ2-3, with a possible D match to TRBD1 (7 bases). Germline V gene sequence: CDR1 MNHEY, CDR2 SVGAGI. The CDR3 spans 14 residues. V lost 5 bases to trimming and J lost 5 bases, with 14 bases between them. CDR3 in DNA: TGTGCCAGCAGTGGTCAGGGGGGCGGAGATACGCAGTATTTT. Its protein is CASSGQGGGDTQYF.

The rearrangement uses TRBV2 and TRBJ2-7, with D hard to call. Germline CDR1 and CDR2: SNHLY and FYNNEI. The CDR3 totals 12 residues. The V end was cut by 7 bases, the J end by 0 bases, with 7 bases between. CDR3 nucleotides: TGTGCCAGCACCCTCAGCTCCTACGAGCAGTACTTC. Amino acid sequence: CASTLSSYEQYF.

The V and J genes are TRBV25-1 and TRBJ2-2; D is uncertain. The CDR3 is made up of 12 amino acids. Germline V gene sequence: CDR1 MGHDK, CDR2 SYGVNS. V was cut by 4 bases and J by 10 bases, with 10 bases left in between. The CDR3: CASSGASLELFF. CDR3 DNA: TGTGCCAGCAGTGGGGCCTCTCTGGAGCTGTTTTTT.

The chain uses TRBV5-1 and TRBJ2-5; TRBD2 matches at 7 bases. Germline V gene sequence: CDR1 SGHRS, CDR2 YFSETQ. Trimming took 4 bases from V and 5 from J; bases not matched to a gene: 11. The CDR3 sequence is 15 residues long. The CDR3 region has the DNA TGCGCCAGCAGCGAACTTGGGGGGAGGGCGGAGACCCAGTACTTC. This encodes CASSELGGRAETQYF.

The V call is TRBV5-6, the J call TRBJ2-1, with a possible D match to TRBD1 (6 bases). Trimming removed 4 bases at V and 14 bases at J, with 19 bases between. The CDR3 is made up of 13 amino acids. Germline loops: CDR1 SGHDT, CDR2 YYEEEE. The CDR3 coding sequence is TGTGCCAGCAGCATACACAACCGGGACAATGAGTTCTTC. Its translation: CASSIHNRDNEFF.

The V gene is TRBV5-1, the J gene TRBJ2-1, with TRBD2 identical over 11 bases. Germline V gene lookup returns CDR1 SGHRS and CDR2 YFSETQ. The V and J ends lost 3 bases and 4 bases, in that order; junction bases with no gene match: 6. This CDR3 has 16 amino acids. CDR3 coding DNA: TGCGCCAGCAGCTACGATATAGCGGGGGGGTACAATGAGCAGTTCTTC. Translated, it gives CASSYDIAGGYNEQFF.

V usage is TRBV2 and J usage is TRBJ1-6; 8 nucleotides align to TRBD1. The CDR3 contains 15 residues. Germline trimming cut 10 bases from V and 0 bases from J; bases unmatched to any gene: 5. Germline-derived CDR1 and CDR2 are SNHLY and FYNNEI. Here the CDR3 reads CATHRGSSYNSPLHF. The CDR3 nucleotides are TGTGCCACCCACAGGGGGAGCTCCTATAATTCACCCCTCCACTTT. The whole variable domain, remainder taken from reference TRBV2 and TRBJ1-6, is EPEVTQTPSHQVTQMGQEVILRCVPISNHLYFYWYRQILGQKVEFLVSFYNNEISEKSEIFDDQFSVERPDGSNFTLKIRSTKLEDSAMYFCATHRGSSYNSPLHFGNGTRLTVT.

The CDR3 nucleotides read TGCAGCGTTGAAGATTCAGGTAGCTCCTACGAGCAGTACTTC. Its translation is CSVEDSGSSYEQYF. The J gene is TRBJ2-7, the V gene TRBV29-1; D is undetermined. Deletions cut 0 bases from V and 0 bases from J, with 9 bases between. Germline values: CDR1 SQVTM, CDR2 ANQGSEA. This CDR3 has 14 residues.

This chain links TRBV5-4 with TRBJ2-7; 7 bases agree with TRBD1. Per the germline V gene, CDR1 is SGHNT and CDR2 is YYREEE (reference sequence). The V and J ends lost 4 bases and 2 bases, in that order; junction bases with no gene match: 9. CDR3 length: 15 amino acids. The CDR3 reads CASSLPGQTAYEQYF. The CDR3 region has the DNA TGTGCCAGCAGCCTACCGGGACAGACCGCCTACGAGCAGTACTTC.

The V and J genes are TRBV4-1 and TRBJ2-3; the match to TRBD2 covers 11 bases. The length of the CDR3 is 18 residues. Germline loops: CDR1 MGHRA, CDR2 YSYEKL. The ends lost 1 base at V and 0 bases at J; junction bases unmatched: 6. CDR3 in DNA: TGCGCCAGCAGCCAAGTCCTCGCTAGCGGGGGGAGCACAGATACGCAGTATTTT. Its protein is CASSQVLASGGSTDTQYF.

V gene TRBV10-3 combines with J gene TRBJ1-2; 10 bases agree with TRBD1. Germline trimming cut 4 bases from V and 7 bases from J; bases unmatched to any gene: 0. The V gene's germline CDR1 is ENHRY and CDR2 SYGVKD. CDR3 size: 12 residues. Written as DNA, the CDR3 is TGTGCCATCAGTGGGACAGGGGGTGGCTACACCTTC. Translation: CAISGTGGGYTF.

V usage is TRBV7-6 and J usage is TRBJ1-1; D is possibly TRBD1 (5 bases). V was trimmed by 2 bases and J by 1 base, leaving 11 bases between them. Germline values: CDR1 SGHVS, CDR2 FNYEAQ. This CDR3 is 15 amino acids long. This chain's CDR3 is CASSLSPGRNTEAFF. CDR3 nucleotide sequence: TGTGCCAGCAGCTTAAGCCCAGGGCGGAACACTGAAGCTTTCTTT.

The V call is TRBV5-1, the J call TRBJ1-2; D may be TRBD1 (5 bases). This CDR3 has 15 amino acids. CDR1 and CDR2 (germline): SGHRS, YFSETQ. Trimming stripped 3 bases from V and 0 bases from J, with 12 bases between. The CDR3: CASSSRQTPNYGYTF. As DNA, the CDR3 is TGCGCCAGCAGCTCACGACAGACCCCTAACTATGGCTACACCTTC.

V usage is TRBV15 and J usage is TRBJ1-3; no clear D. There are 14 residues in the CDR3. Germline loops: CDR1 LNHNV, CDR2 YYDKDF (reference sequence). The V end was cut by 8 bases, the J end by 0 bases, with 11 bases between. In nucleotides, the CDR3 is TGTGCCACCTCCTCCGGGGTCTCTGGAAACACCATATATTTT. Its translation is CATSSGVSGNTIYF.

This clone was found a few times. The J gene is TRBJ2-3, the V gene TRBV29-1, with 13 bases aligning to TRBD2. The J segment lost 3 bases and the V segment lost 6 bases, leaving 9 bases of the junction unmatched. The CDR3 loop spans 16 amino acids. From germline, CDR1 is SQVTM and CDR2 ANQGSEA. CDR3 nucleotides: TGCAGCGTAACCAGAGGACTAGCGGGAGCTACAGATACGCAGTATTTT. The encoded protein is CSVTRGLAGATDTQYF.

This clone has just one count. This chain uses TRBV11-3 with TRBJ1-2; D might be TRBD1 (5 bases). Trimming removed 4 bases from V and 6 bases from J, with 9 bases in between. CDR1 and CDR2 from the germline V gene are SGHNT and YENEEA. This CDR3 spans 12 amino acids. The CDR3 DNA reads as TGTGCCAGCAGCTGGGCAGGGAATGGCTACACCTTC. This encodes CASSWAGNGYTF.

The V gene is TRBV2, the J gene TRBJ1-1, with a possible D match to TRBD1 (5 bases). V was clipped by 3 bases and J by 5 bases, with 13 bases between them. The length of the CDR3 is 14 residues. Germline values: CDR1 SNHLY, CDR2 FYNNEI. CDR3 sequence: CASSDDGGGTEAFF. As DNA, the CDR3 is TGTGCCAGCAGTGATGACGGCGGGGGGACTGAAGCTTTCTTT.

This chain connects TRBV15 to TRBJ1-5, with 11 bases identical to TRBD1. After removal of 5 bases from V and 7 bases from J, the junction contained 7 bases not matched to a gene. This CDR3 comprises 15 residues. The germline CDR1 and CDR2 sequences are LNHNV and YYDKDF (reference sequence). In nucleotides, the CDR3 is TGTGCCACCAGCGTACCGGGACAGGGGGGCCAGCCCCAGCATTTT. This encodes CATSVPGQGGQPQHF.

The chain couples TRBV6-5 to TRBJ2-3, with D tentatively TRBD2 (6 bases). Germline assignment: CDR1 MNHEY and CDR2 SVGAGI. CDR3 length: 14 amino acids. V was shortened by 8 bases and J by 0 bases, with 12 bases between the two germline ends. The CDR3 nucleotides read TGTGCCAGCTCTCGGGACTCAAGCACAGATACGCAGTATTTT. Translation gives CASSRDSSTDTQYF.

This chain joins TRBV28 and TRBJ2-3, with D possibly TRBD2 on 5 matching bases. The CDR3 has 16 residues. The germline CDR1 and CDR2 sequences are MDHEN and SYDVKM. Trimming cost V 6 bases and J 6 bases, with 22 bases left between them. The CDR3 bases are TGTGCCAGCAGCAATGGACTCTCCGGAACACCCGATACGCAGTATTTT. It translates to CASSNGLSGTPDTQYF.

The chain links TRBV6-6 to TRBJ1-5; maybe TRBD1 (6 bases). Germline V CDR1 and CDR2: MNHNY, SVGAGI (reference sequence). V was cut by 5 bases and J by 6 bases, with 14 bases left in between. The CDR3 consists of 14 residues. CDR3 region: CASSDWGGSQPQHF. In nucleotides, the CDR3 is TGTGCCAGCAGTGACTGGGGGGGCAGTCAGCCCCAGCATTTT.